The 10 T cell receptor beta chains in this list originate from one sample, sequenced in a study of blood T cells in healthy people across ages. For the second PCR, which ran for about 6 to 11 cycles, a sample-barcoded 5' primer and a J-beta primer mix were used. TCRdb processed the 5' RACE reads anew with MiXCR; each CDR3 protein has one entry. The sample holds about 800,000 distinct CDR3 sequences, 25% seen once. This same sample was also part of a study on T cells of mothers and their children.

Sequencing was performed on blood. These receptors were obtained from a boy aged 10-17 years in good health.

The chain is built from TRBV6-6 and TRBJ2-7, with D unresolved. With 0 bases removed from V and 3 bases from J, the gap between germline ends came to 9 bases. Per germline, CDR1 MNHNY and CDR2 SVGAGI (reference sequence). The CDR3 length is 14 residues. The CDR3 spells CASSYSAFNYEQYF. CDR3 bases: TGTGCCAGCAGTTACTCGGCGTTTAACTACGAGCAGTACTTC.

This clonotype was recorded a few times. The chain carries TRBV12-3 or TRBV12-4 and TRBJ2-3; a weak D match, TRBD2 (6 bases). The CDR3 is 15 amino acids. Trimming removed 0 bases from V and 2 bases from J, with 9 bases in between. CDR3: CASSLAGGYTDTQYF. DNA for the CDR3: TGTGCCAGCAGTTTAGCGGGAGGATACACAGATACGCAGTATTTT.

The chain has TRBV29-1 and TRBJ2-5, with 10 bases identical to TRBD1. The J call may be in error: the DNA end matches TRBJ2-1 better. CDR1 SQVTM and CDR2 ANQGSEA come from the germline V gene. This CDR3 comprises 14 residues. The CDR3 region has the DNA TGCAGCGTTGTGGGACAGGGGTTGGTGGATGAGCAGTTCTTC. Its protein is CSVVGQGLVDEQFF.

This clonotype was seen a handful of times. The rearrangement links TRBV28 to TRBJ2-3, with 9 bases identical to TRBD2. The CDR3 totals 14 residues. In germline, CDR1 is MDHEN, CDR2 SYDVKM. V was clipped by 7 bases and J by 1 base; unmatched bases: 3. This chain's CDR3 is CASIQRGGTDTQYF. The CDR3 nucleotides are TGTGCCAGCATTCAGCGGGGGGGCACAGATACGCAGTATTTT. Variable domain in full (rest from reference TRBV28 and TRBJ2-3): DVKVTQSSRYLVKRTGEKVFLECVQDMDHENMFWYRQDPGLGLRLIYFSYDVKMKEKGDIPEGYSVSREKKERFSLILESASTNQTSMYLCASIQRGGTDTQYFGPGTRLTVL.

The J gene is TRBJ2-5, the V gene TRBV24-1; D is possibly TRBD1 (6 bases). Germline V gene sequence: CDR1 KGHDR, CDR2 SFDVKD. Between the trimmed V and J ends, which lost 9 bases and 0 bases, there was a span of 10 bases. CDR3 length: 13 residues. In DNA, the CDR3 is TGTGCCACCTCGACAGGCTACCAAGAGACCCAGTACTTC. As protein: CATSTGYQETQYF.

This clonotype showed up just a few times. The chain's CDR3 is CASSLEGSGTEAFF. The CDR3 region has the DNA TGCGCCAGCAGCTTGGAAGGGTCGGGCACTGAAGCTTTCTTT. The genes are TRBV5-1 and TRBJ1-1; D is ambiguous. Per germline, CDR1 SGHRS and CDR2 YFSETQ. Trimming stripped 0 bases from V and 4 bases from J, with 10 bases between. CDR3 length equals 14 residues.

This clonotype turned up a few times. Here the CDR3 reads CASSLRGPYGYTF. For the CDR3, the DNA is TGTGCCAGCAGTCTGAGAGGCCCCTATGGCTACACCTTC. This rearrangement joins TRBV12-3 or TRBV12-4 to TRBJ1-2; D unresolved. CDR3 length equals 13 residues. Trimming pared 5 bases from V and 4 bases from J, leaving 11 bases between.

This clonotype was picked up a small number of times. The gene calls are TRBV4-2 and TRBJ2-7, with D uncertain. Trimming took 2 bases from V and 3 from J, leaving 23 bases between them. Looked up from germline, CDR1 is LGHNA and CDR2 is YNFKEQ. The CDR3 contains 18 residues. CDR3 nucleotide sequence: TGTGCCAGCAGCCAAAACTCCCTTAAGCAGCTCGCCAACTACGAGCAGTACTTC. This sequence encodes CASSQNSLKQLANYEQYF.

The chain is built from TRBV2 and TRBJ1-4, with TRBD1 matching 7 bases. Germline assignment: CDR1 SNHLY and CDR2 FYNNEI. This CDR3 comprises 17 residues. V trimming: 3 bases; J trimming: 3 bases; junction bases outside the gene matches: 10. CDR3 sequence (DNA): TGTGCCAGCAGTGATAGGATCGGGACAGTAGCTAATGAAAAACTGTTTTTT. Protein sequence: CASSDRIGTVANEKLFF.

The chain uses TRBV7-3 and TRBJ2-1; 9 positions match TRBD2. Germline V gives CDR1 SGHTA, CDR2 FQGTGA. The CDR3 spans 16 residues. V gave up 4 bases and J gave up 2 bases; unmatched junction bases: 6. CDR3 protein: CASSSGLATPYNEQFF. The CDR3 nucleotides are TGTGCCAGCAGCTCCGGACTAGCGACGCCCTACAATGAGCAGTTCTTC. The whole variable domain, remainder taken from reference TRBV7-3 and TRBJ2-1, is GAGVSQTPSNKVTEKGKYVELRCDPISGHTALYWYRQSLGQGPEFLIYFQGTGAADDSGLPNDRFFAVRPEGSVSTLKIQRTERGDSAVYLCASSSGLATPYNEQFFGPGTRLTVL.